The entry below describes one T cell receptor (beta chain). What it binds is unknown. This PCR relied on a set of 60 Vbeta primers and 13 Jbeta primers. Only in-frame clones appear in the TCRdb table, and some are missing; sequencing was by immunoSEQ multiplex PCR. The sample lists approximately 130,000 clones; 60% to 85% were seen once. These data come from a study of cytomegalovirus exposure and HLA in healthy donors. Whole-study context: A previous analysis identified approximately 120 million unique TCR beta sequences derived from about 180 million T cells.

Study observations and caveats: From TCR beta sequences, most subjects' HLA-A and HLA-B alleles were reportedly predicted accurately. In a later analysis, parvovirus B19, influenza, CMV and Epstein-Barr virus appeared linked to several top co-occurrence clusters.

The sequence was collected from a young man in good health and CMV-seronegative. The source material was PBMCs.

CDR3 loop: CASSDVADTDTQYF. CDR3 DNA: TGTGCCAGCAGTGACGTGGCTGACACAGATACGCAGTATTTT. This rearrangement joins TRBV6-4 to TRBJ2-3; D is unresolved. The CDR3 has 14 residues. Per germline, CDR1 MRHNA and CDR2 SNTAGT. V was pared by 2 bases and J by 2 bases, with 8 bases between.